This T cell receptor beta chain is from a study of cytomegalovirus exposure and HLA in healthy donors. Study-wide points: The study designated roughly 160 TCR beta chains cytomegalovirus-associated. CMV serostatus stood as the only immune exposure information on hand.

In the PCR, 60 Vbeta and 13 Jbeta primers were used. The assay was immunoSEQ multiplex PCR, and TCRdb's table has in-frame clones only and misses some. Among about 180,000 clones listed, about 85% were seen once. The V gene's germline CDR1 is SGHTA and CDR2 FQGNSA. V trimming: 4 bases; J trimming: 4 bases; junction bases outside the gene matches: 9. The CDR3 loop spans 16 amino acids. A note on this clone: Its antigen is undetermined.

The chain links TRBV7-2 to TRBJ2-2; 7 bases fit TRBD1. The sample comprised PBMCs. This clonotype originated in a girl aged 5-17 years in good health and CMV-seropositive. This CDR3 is CASSSLPGQSTGELFF. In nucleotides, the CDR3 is TGTGCCAGCAGCTCTCTTCCGGGACAGTCCACCGGGGAGCTGTTTTTT.